Below, one T cell receptor (beta chain) is given with its context. This sample is drawn from a study of OX40 agonist ivuxolimab in advanced cancers. CDR1 is SGHVS, CDR2 FNYEAQ, per germline. V shed 4 bases and J 1 base; nucleotides not matched to a gene: 8. The CDR3 totals 17 residues. TCRdb's copy holds only in-frame clones and misses some; the assay was immunoSEQ multiplex PCR. The sample shows some 19,000 clones, 70% to 90% of them seen only once. This clonotype originated in an adult with an advanced solid tumor such as melanoma, head and neck, liver or kidney cancer. The rearrangement uses TRBV7-6 and TRBJ2-3; 10 bases match TRBD1. Source: CD4+ or CD8+ T cells sorted from blood, taken in a trial of the OX40 agonist ivuxolimab. CDR3 DNA sequence: TGTGCCAGCAGCTATTTATTGGGACAGGGGCGCACAGATACGCAGTATTTT. It translates to CASSYLLGQGRTDTQYF. Using reference TRBV7-6 and TRBJ2-3 for the parts outside the CDR3, the full variable domain is GAGVSQSPRYKVTKRGQDVALRCDPISGHVSLYWYRQALGQGPEFLTYFNYEAQQDKSGLPNDRFSAERPEGSISTLTIQRTEQRDSAMYRCASSYLLGQGRTDTQYFGPGTRLTVL.